Listed here are 23 T cell receptor beta chains from one sample, sequenced in a study of shared clonotypes between healthy human individuals. Sequencing used immunoSEQ multiplex PCR; TCRdb keeps in-frame clones, though not all of them. This sample carries over 850,000 clones, more than 75% of them seen once, and the ten largest clones take under 0.6%. Sequenced input: memory CD4+ T cells from PBMCs. Subset meaning: CD45RA-negative fraction. The receptors shown here come from a man aged 18 to 35 in good health. Some clones in this sample may be carry-over from other donors' samples.

CDR3 amino acids: CASSPTGAPDGYTF. The CDR3 DNA sequence: TGTGCCAGCAGCCCGACGGGAGCTCCGGATGGCTACACCTTC. V and J are TRBV5-4 and TRBJ1-2; D unclear. Trimming removed 4 bases at V and 6 bases at J, with 16 bases between. The germline CDR1 and CDR2 sequences are SGHNT and YYREEE (reference sequence). The CDR3 sequence is 14 residues long.

The genes are TRBV15 and TRBJ1-1, with D unresolved. The CDR3 has 12 residues. Germline assignment: CDR1 LNHNV and CDR2 YYDKDF (reference sequence). V lost 5 bases and J 4 bases, leaving 8 bases between the germline ends. Written as DNA, the CDR3 is TGTGCCACCAGCGCGGGAGGCACTGAAGCTTTCTTT. Its translation is CATSAGGTEAFF.

This clone is a singleton in its sample. This rearrangement joins TRBV2 to TRBJ1-5; D is perhaps TRBD1 (5 bases). In germline, CDR1 is SNHLY, CDR2 FYNNEI. The CDR3 is 15 amino acids. The ends were cut back, 6 bases at V and 0 bases at J, with 12 bases in the middle. CDR3 sequence reads: CASREGNLSNQPQHF. The CDR3 DNA is TGTGCCAGCAGGGAGGGGAACCTTAGCAATCAGCCCCAGCATTTT.

This sequence joins TRBV6-6 and TRBJ1-3; tentatively, D is TRBD1 (5 bases). CDR1 is MNHNY, CDR2 SVGAGI, per germline (reference sequence). Trimming stripped 6 bases from V and 4 bases from J, with 13 bases between. The CDR3 runs to 14 residues. The CDR3 DNA is TGTGCCAGCAGGATGGACACGGCGGGAAACACCATATATTTT. Translated, it gives CASRMDTAGNTIYF.

V gene TRBV4-2 combines with J gene TRBJ1-5; no reliable D call. V lost 1 base, J lost 3 bases, and 4 bases lay in between. Germline V gene lookup returns CDR1 LGHNA and CDR2 YNFKEQ. The CDR3 runs 13 residues. This chain's CDR3 is CASSQGPNQPQHF. The CDR3 nucleotides are TGTGCCAGCAGCCAAGGACCCAATCAGCCCCAGCATTTT.

Remarks on this clone: Other DNA sequences in the sample encode the same CDR3. V is TRBV28 and J is TRBJ1-4; D ambiguous. In germline, CDR1 is MDHEN, CDR2 SYDVKM. The V gene lost 2 bases and the J gene lost 5 bases, with 3 bases spanning the gap. This CDR3 is built from 12 residues. CDR3 nucleotide sequence: TGTGCCAGCAGTTTACGGAATGAAAAACTGTTTTTT. It yields the protein CASSLRNEKLFF.

About this clone: The same CDR3 arises from other DNA sequences in this sample as well. This sequence joins TRBV7-9 and TRBJ1-2, with D possibly being TRBD1 (5 bases). Looked up from germline, CDR1 is SEHNR and CDR2 is FQNEAQ (reference sequence). The CDR3 is made up of 13 amino acids. The ends were cut back, 1 base at V and 2 bases at J, with 5 bases in the middle. The DNA of the CDR3 is TGTGCCAGCAGCTTAGGACAGAACTATGGCTACACCTTC. Encoded protein: CASSLGQNYGYTF. The full variable domain, with the rest looked up from reference TRBV7-9 and TRBJ1-2, is DTGVSQNPRHKITKRGQNVTFRCDPISEHNRLYWYRQTLGQGPEFLTYFQNEAQLEKSRLLSDRFSAERPKGSFSTLEIQRTEQGDSAMYLCASSLGQNYGYTFGSGTRLTVV.

The rearrangement joins TRBV21-1 to TRBJ2-2; the DNA was not compared with TRBD1, the D call given in the table. TRBV21-1 is flagged as a pseudogene. The CDR3 sequence is 20 residues long. The CDR3 DNA reads as TGTGCCAGCAGCACCGAGGACAGGGGATTACACAAGAGCCACACCGGGGAGCTGTTTTTT. Protein: CASSTEDRGLHKSHTGELFF.

The J gene is TRBJ1-1, the V gene TRBV7-9; 11 nucleotides agree with TRBD1. After removal of 5 bases from V and 6 bases from J, the junction contained 8 bases not matched to a gene. The V gene's germline CDR1 is SEHNR and CDR2 FQNEAQ (reference sequence). CDR3 size: 15 residues. In DNA, the CDR3 is TGTGCCAGCAGCCCGAGGACAGGGGGCGAGGCTGAAGCTTTCTTT. This gives the protein CASSPRTGGEAEAFF.

The chain combines TRBV5-1 with TRBJ2-4, with TRBD1 matching over 8 bases. The germline gives CDR1 SGHRS, CDR2 YFSETQ. The length of the CDR3 is 14 residues. The trim removed 6 bases at V and 6 bases at J, leaving 8 bases unmatched. CDR3 sequence reads: CASTQDRVGNIQYF. CDR3 sequence (DNA): TGCGCCAGCACCCAGGACAGGGTCGGAAACATTCAGTACTTC.

The chain links TRBV7-2 to TRBJ2-3, with D uncertain. This CDR3 has 18 amino acids. Looked up from germline, CDR1 is SGHTA and CDR2 is FQGNSA. Trimming shortened V by 2 bases and J by 0 bases, and 18 bases separated the two germline ends. The chain's CDR3 is CASSLRFRRTGSTDTQYF. CDR3 sequence (DNA): TGTGCCAGCAGCTTACGTTTCAGACGGACCGGGAGCACAGATACGCAGTATTTT.

The rearrangement joins TRBV25-1 to TRBJ2-3; the D is unclear. V was pared by 1 base and J by 3 bases, with 8 bases between. The CDR3 length is 14 residues. Germline V CDR1 and CDR2: MGHDK, SYGVNS. CDR3 in amino acids: CASSELESTDTQYF. Written as DNA, the CDR3 is TGTGCCAGCAGTGAATTGGAGTCAACAGATACGCAGTATTTT. Together with reference TRBV25-1 and TRBJ2-3, the CDR3 gives the full variable domain: EADIYQTPRYLVIGTGKKITLECSQTMGHDKMYWYQQDPGMELHLIHYSYGVNSTEKGDLSSESTVSRIRTEHFPLTLESARPSHTSQYLCASSELESTDTQYFGPGTRLTVL.

The CDR3 is CASTSTGGGNTIYF. The DNA for the CDR3 is TGTGCCAGCACCAGTACAGGGGGTGGAAACACCATATATTTT. The rearrangement uses TRBV28 and TRBJ1-3; 8 nucleotides align to TRBD1. This CDR3 has 14 residues. Trimming removed 7 bases from V and 3 bases from J; junction bases left unmatched: 5. Germline V gene lookup returns CDR1 MDHEN and CDR2 SYDVKM.

This clone was recorded a few times. CDR3 bases: TGTGCCAGCAGTGTTGGATACACTGAAGCTTTCTTT. This codes for CASSVGYTEAFF. This chain links TRBV2 with TRBJ1-1; D is undetermined. The CDR3 is 12 amino acids. From germline, CDR1 is SNHLY and CDR2 FYNNEI. Trimming shortened V by 4 bases and J by 3 bases, and 6 bases separated the two germline ends.

CDR3 DNA sequence: TGCGCCAGCAGCTTATTGCACGGAGGGACCAGCACAGATACGCAGTATTTT. Translating it yields CASSLLHGGTSTDTQYF. This chain connects TRBV5-1 to TRBJ2-3; possibly TRBD2 for D (6 bases). Trimming took off 2 bases at V and 0 bases at J, with 16 bases between the two ends. Germline values: CDR1 SGHRS, CDR2 YFSETQ. The CDR3 is 17 amino acids.

The rearrangement joins TRBV10-2 to TRBJ2-2; no reliable D call. Trimming removed 2 bases at V and 1 base at J, with 8 bases between. Per the germline V gene, CDR1 is WSHSY and CDR2 is SAAADI. The CDR3 extends over 15 amino acids. As DNA, the CDR3 is TGCGCCAGCAGTGAGGGGCCAATGAACACCGGGGAGCTGTTTTTT. Protein sequence: CASSEGPMNTGELFF.

About this clone itself: A far larger clone is off by one base, so a read error is likely. This specimen includes other DNA sequences encoding the same CDR3. This chain joins TRBV18 and TRBJ1-4, with TRBD1 as a possible D gene (5 bases). Trimming removed 3 bases at V and 5 bases at J, with 13 bases between. The CDR3 has 15 residues. The germline CDR1 and CDR2 sequences are KGHSH and LQKENI. The CDR3 DNA reads as TGTGCCAGCTCACCGCGGACGGGGGAAAATGAAAAACTGTTTTTT. Translation gives CASSPRTGENEKLFF.

V is TRBV6-1 and J is TRBJ2-7; 9 nucleotides line up with TRBD1. This CDR3 spans 15 amino acids. Germline V lookup: CDR1 MNHNS, CDR2 SASEGT. With 5 bases clipped from V and 2 bases from J, the junction kept 7 bases outside the gene matches. Written as DNA, the CDR3 is TGTGCCAGCAGTAATACAGGGGGCCCCACCTACGAGCAGTACTTC. Protein product: CASSNTGGPTYEQYF.

Comment on this clone: A much larger clone differs by one base, so this may be a read error. This chain links TRBV13 with TRBJ1-3; a possible D gene is TRBD1 (5 bases). The CDR3 runs to 14 residues. Germline-derived CDR1 and CDR2 are PRHDT and FYEKMQ (reference sequence). V lost 0 bases to trimming and J lost 4 bases, with 7 bases between them. CDR3 sequence reads: CASSLGGAGNTIYF. CDR3 DNA sequence: TGTGCCAGCAGCTTAGGAGGGGCCGGAAACACCATATATTTT.

This chain joins TRBV7-3 and TRBJ2-7; possibly TRBD1 or TRBD2 for D (7 bases each). The CDR3 sequence is 15 residues long. V lost 5 bases and J 4 bases, leaving 18 bases between the germline ends. The germline V gene has CDR1 SGHTA and CDR2 FQGTGA. The CDR3 nucleotides read TGTGCCAGCAGCCCGAGCGGGACAGCGTTTTACGAGCAGTACTTC. Its protein product is CASSPSGTAFYEQYF.

The V call is TRBV11-2, the J call TRBJ1-1, with D maybe TRBD1 (5 bases). CDR1 is SGHAT, CDR2 FQNNGV, per germline. This CDR3 region has 16 residues. Trimming took 5 bases from V and 0 from J, leaving 16 bases between them. For the CDR3, the DNA is TGTGCCAGCAGCCACGCCCAGGGAACCATGAACACTGAAGCTTTCTTT. Encoded protein: CASSHAQGTMNTEAFF.

As to this clone: The same CDR3 can be traced to other DNA sequences in this sample. The chain couples TRBV18 to TRBJ2-7; 8 bases fit TRBD1. The V gene end was trimmed by 2 bases and the J gene end by 0 bases; junction bases not matched to a gene: 0. The CDR3 runs 14 residues. Germline V gives CDR1 KGHSH, CDR2 LQKENI. This CDR3 reads CASSPGTGSYEQYF. CDR3 in DNA: TGTGCCAGCTCACCAGGGACAGGCTCCTACGAGCAGTACTTC.

The gene calls are TRBV6-6 and TRBJ2-1; TRBD1 matches 7 bases. The junction had 6 bases not matched to a gene; V was cut back by 2 bases and J by 5 bases. CDR3 length equals 15 residues. Germline assignment: CDR1 MNHNY and CDR2 SVGAGI (reference sequence). The CDR3 sequence: CASSYRQGGNNEQFF. CDR3 DNA sequence: TGTGCCAGCAGTTACCGACAGGGCGGCAACAATGAGCAGTTCTTC.